The rows below give T cell receptor beta chains drawn from one sample of a study of T-cell memory formation after mild COVID-19. TCRdb ran MiXCR on the 5' RACE reads and lists one entry per CDR3 protein. Of approximately 450,000 distinct CDR3 sequences in the sample, around a sixth were seen once. Material for sequencing was PBMCs or a T cell subset sorted from them (not recorded which). The source of these receptors is an adult woman who had mild COVID-19 (a few samples of this study predate the infection). Cell type and time point are not known. The CDR3 runs from the conserved cysteine through the conserved F or W. The D gene is left open where the match is weak. Where a row states a size, it is once, few, many or the class of an expanded clone; other rows omit it.

- | TRBJ2-2 | many | TRBV21-1 | TGTGCCAGCAGCAAATTTGGGGCGCGGGGCGGGGAGCTGTTTTTT | CASSKFGARGGELFF
TRBD2 | TRBJ2-1 | many | TRBV6-2/TRBV6-3 | TGTGCCAGCAGGGCACTAGGACTAGCGGGTTCCTACAATGAGCAGTTCTTC | CASRALGLAGSYNEQFF
- | TRBJ1-5 | - | TRBV23-1 | TGCGCCAGCAGTTACCCACAGGGTTATAGCAATCAGCCCCAGCATTTT | CASSYPQGYSNQPQHF
- | TRBJ1-1 | many | TRBV11-2 | TGTGCCAGCAGCTTAGGTCCCGTGAACACTGAAGCTTTCTTT | CASSLGPVNTEAFF
TRBD2 | TRBJ2-1 | few | TRBV29-1 | TGCAGCGTTGGGACTAGCGGGAGGGTAAGTGGGCAGTTCTTC | CSVGTSGRVSGQFF
- | TRBJ2-1 | few | TRBV5-5 | TGTGCCAGCAGCGAAGTTCCAGGTACCCTACAGTTCTTC | CASSEVPGTLQFF
TRBD1 | TRBJ1-1 | - | TRBV27 | TGTGCCAGCAGTTCGAGGACAGGGGGGAGCACTGAAGCTTTCTTT | CASSSRTGGSTEAFF
- | TRBJ2-7 | many | TRBV5-6 | TGTGCCAGCAGCTTGAGGCAGAGCTACGAGCAGTACTTC | CASSLRQSYEQYF
- | TRBJ2-7 | few | TRBV7-9 | TGTGCCAGCAGCTCCACAGACCCCTCCGAGCAGTACTTC | CASSSTDPSEQYF
- | TRBJ2-7 | - | TRBV5-1 | TGCGCCAGCAGGGCGGACAGCTCCGAGCAGTACTTC | CASRADSSEQYF
TRBD1 | TRBJ2-1 | many | TRBV20-1 | TGCAGTGCTTCCGGGACAGGGTCTCTCTACAATGAGCAGTTCTTC | CSASGTGSLYNEQFF
TRBD1 | TRBJ2-3 | few | TRBV7-9 | TGTGCCAGCAGCACCGGGACAGGGGACGCAGATACGCAGTATTTT | CASSTGTGDADTQYF
TRBD1 | TRBJ1-1 | few | TRBV9 | TGTGCCAGCAGCGTAGTGACAGGGACTGAAGCTTTCTTT | CASSVVTGTEAFF
TRBD1 | TRBJ2-7 | few | TRBV12-5 | TGTGCTAGTGGACGACAGGGGAGCTCCTACGAGCAGTACTTC | CASGRQGSSYEQYF
- | TRBJ2-3 | few | TRBV24-1 | TGTGCCACCAGTGATCCCAGCCGGCGGGGAGATACGCAGTATTTT | CATSDPSRRGDTQYF
- | TRBJ1-1 | - | TRBV11-2 | TGTGCCAGCAGCTTAGCCGACAGGCGGCTTTCGAACACTGAAGCTTTCTTT | CASSLADRRLSNTEAFF
- | TRBJ2-3 | - | TRBV5-6 | TGTGCCAGCAGCTTGTTTGCTAGTGAAGGTGCAGATACGCAGTATTTT | CASSLFASEGADTQYF
TRBD2 | TRBJ2-1 | - | TRBV24-1 | TGTGCCACCAGTGATCCCAGGACTAGCACGAGCTCCTACAATGAGCAGTTCTTC | CATSDPRTSTSSYNEQFF
TRBD2 | TRBJ2-3 | - | TRBV5-1 | TGCGCCAGCACCAAGACTAGCGGGGCGTCCACAGATACGCAGTATTTT | CASTKTSGASTDTQYF
- | TRBJ2-1 | few | TRBV4-1 | TGCGCCAGCAGCCAAGATCGGGCAGGTTCGGGCAATGAGCAGTTCTTC | CASSQDRAGSGNEQFF
TRBD1 | TRBJ1-2 | - | TRBV9 | TGTGCCAGCAGCTCCTGGACAGGGGGCGCTAATGGCTACACCTTC | CASSSWTGGANGYTF
- | TRBJ1-4 | - | TRBV7-2 | TGTGCCAGCAGCAAAGGGGATCCAGGGGCTGAAAAACTGTTTTTT | CASSKGDPGAEKLFF
TRBD1 | TRBJ1-2 | - | TRBV7-9 | TGTGCCAGCAGCTACATGGGACAGGGTGGCCATGGCTACACCTTC | CASSYMGQGGHGYTF
TRBD2 | TRBJ2-7 | once | TRBV9 | TGTGCCAGCAGCGTAGAGGCTAGCGGGAGCGAGCAGTACTTC | CASSVEASGSEQYF
TRBD1 | TRBJ2-1 | - | TRBV5-6 | TGTGCCAGCAGCTTACCCGGGACAGGGTTGTTCTTC | CASSLPGTGLFF
- | TRBJ2-7 | few | TRBV4-1 | TGCGCCAGCAGCCAAGGGGACGCAGGGGTCACTTTCTACGAGCAGTACTTC | CASSQGDAGVTFYEQYF